The next 19 T cell receptor beta chains were all read from a single sample in a study of blood T cells in healthy people across ages. For the second PCR, which ran for about 6 to 11 cycles, a sample-barcoded 5' primer and a J-beta primer mix were used. TCRdb ran MiXCR on the 5' RACE reads and lists one entry per CDR3 protein. The repertoire includes 700,000 or so distinct CDR3 sequences, over 40% of them detected once, and approximately 29% sits in the top ten. The sample taken for sequencing was blood. The receptors shown here come from a man older than 75 in good health.

This chain links TRBV21-1 with TRBJ2-5; the table's D call, TRBD2, has no DNA check behind it. TRBV21-1 is shown as a pseudogene. This CDR3 region has 15 residues. The CDR3 sequence: CASSNPPGAQETQYF. CDR3 coding DNA: TGTGCCAGCAGCAACCCTCCTGGGGCCCAAGAGACCCAGTACTTC.

The rearrangement joins TRBV12-3 or TRBV12-4 to TRBJ2-1; D is undetermined. The V end lost 0 bases, the J end lost 7 bases, and 13 bases lay between the germline ends. The CDR3 has 15 amino acids. CDR3 sequence reads: CASSLAIGNGNEQFF. CDR3 DNA: TGTGCCAGCAGTTTAGCCATTGGGAATGGGAATGAGCAGTTCTTC.

This chain uses TRBV7-2 with TRBJ2-3; the D is unclear. Deletions cut 8 bases from V and 1 base from J, with 13 bases between. This CDR3 is built from 14 residues. The V gene's germline CDR1 is SGHTA and CDR2 FQGNSA. CDR3 in amino acids: CASLNLLGTDTQYF. The CDR3 nucleotides read TGTGCCAGCCTAAACCTATTAGGCACAGATACGCAGTATTTT.

The chain couples TRBV7-2 to TRBJ2-1; D gene unclear. Germline CDR1 reads SGHTA; CDR2 reads FQGNSA. Trimming pared 4 bases from V and 0 bases from J, leaving 10 bases between. The CDR3 sequence is 15 residues long. The CDR3 DNA reads as TGTGCCAGCAGCTCAACCCCCAGCTCCTACAATGAGCAGTTCTTC. Its protein is CASSSTPSSYNEQFF.

The V and J genes are TRBV12-3 or TRBV12-4 and TRBJ2-7, with D possibly being TRBD2 (7 bases). Trimming cost V 6 bases and J 6 bases, with 21 bases left between them. The CDR3 loop spans 15 amino acids. DNA for the CDR3: TGTGCCAGCAGCCTAGGGGGGGCGCGTCTTCGCGAGCAGTACTTC. Translating it yields CASSLGGARLREQYF.

In its sample, this clonotype was seen a few times. V usage is TRBV7-9 and J usage is TRBJ2-5, with 7 nucleotides matching TRBD1. J lost 2 bases, V lost 6 bases, and 6 bases had no gene match. CDR1 SEHNR and CDR2 FQNEAQ come from the germline V gene (reference sequence). The CDR3 has 14 amino acids. The CDR3 DNA reads as TGTGCCAGCAGATCCCCGGGACAGCAAGAGACCCAGTACTTC. It is translated as CASRSPGQQETQYF.

The rearrangement joins TRBV20-1 to TRBJ1-6, with 8 positions matching TRBD1. The CDR3 covers 16 residues. Germline-derived CDR1 and CDR2 are DFQATT and SNEGSKA (reference sequence). V was pared by 0 bases and J by 9 bases, with 10 bases of the junction left unmatched. Here the CDR3 reads CSARERTGRRFSPLHF. The CDR3 coding sequence is TGCAGTGCTAGAGAAAGGACAGGGAGAAGGTTTTCACCCCTCCACTTT.

The rearrangement joins TRBV4-1 to TRBJ1-2, with 7 positions matching TRBD1. J was trimmed by 8 bases and V by 0 bases; bases with no gene match: 15. From germline, CDR1 is MGHRA and CDR2 YSYEKL. This CDR3 has 17 residues. The CDR3 DNA reads as TGCGCCAGCAGCCAAGACCAAACAGGGGCCCCTACCGGCGGCTACACCTTC. Protein sequence: CASSQDQTGAPTGGYTF.

This clonotype has just a few counts. The chain joins TRBV6-5 to TRBJ2-1; 9 nucleotides agree with TRBD1. The CDR3 loop spans 16 amino acids. Germline CDR1 and CDR2: MNHEY and SVGAGI. In DNA, the CDR3 is TGTGCGACAGGGGGAGGGCAGCAGTCCTCCTACAATGAGCAGTTCTTC. It codes for CATGGGQQSSYNEQFF.

A few counts support this clonotype. The chain links TRBV7-2 to TRBJ2-3, with a weak D call TRBD2 (5 bases). Germline V gene sequence: CDR1 SGHTA, CDR2 FQGNSA. V was cut by 1 base and J by 6 bases, with 11 bases left in between. This CDR3 has 14 residues. CDR3 in DNA: TGTGCCAGCAGCTTAGGGGCCTCGGGGGATACGCAGTATTTT. Residues: CASSLGASGDTQYF.

CDR3 residues: CSVDTPNYGYTF. The CDR3 nucleotides are TGCAGCGTTGACACCCCTAACTATGGCTACACCTTC. The chain joins TRBV29-1 to TRBJ1-2; D is ambiguous. The V gene's germline CDR1 is SQVTM and CDR2 ANQGSEA. V lost 3 bases and J 0 bases, leaving 5 bases between the germline ends. This CDR3 is built from 12 residues.

For the CDR3, the DNA is TGCGCCAGCAGCCAACCCCCTAGCGGGGGGTACAATGAGCAGTTCTTC. This encodes CASSQPPSGGYNEQFF. The V gene is TRBV4-1, the J gene TRBJ2-1; 11 nucleotides agree with TRBD2. Per the germline V gene, CDR1 is MGHRA and CDR2 is YSYEKL. Trimming at V came to 2 bases and at J to 4 bases, leaving 4 bases not matched to a gene. The CDR3 consists of 16 residues.

This clonotype was detected ten times or more. The chain has TRBV5-1 and TRBJ1-4; 7 positions agree with TRBD1. This CDR3 contains 14 residues. V lost 4 bases, J lost 4 bases, and 4 bases stayed unmatched. CDR1 is SGHRS and CDR2 is YFSETQ in the germline V gene. CDR3 DNA: TGCGCCAGCAGCCTCGGGACAGATAATGAAAAACTGTTTTTT. Its protein product is CASSLGTDNEKLFF.

About this clonotype: Germline is not matched at one junction end, which may reflect a read error. This rearrangement joins TRBV28 to TRBJ2-5; D remains unclear. The CDR3 extends over 12 amino acids. Germline V gene lookup returns CDR1 MDHEN and CDR2 SYDVKM. CDR3 in amino acids: CTSTPNGETQYF. The DNA of the CDR3 is TGTACCAGCACCCCTAATGGGGAGACCCAGTACTTC.

The chain employs TRBV15 and TRBJ2-5; D is perhaps TRBD1 (6 bases). Trimming stripped 6 bases from V and 5 bases from J, with 13 bases between. CDR1 is LNHNV and CDR2 is YYDKDF in the germline V gene (reference sequence). The CDR3 spans 13 residues. CDR3 region: CATRLGTFETQYF. CDR3 nucleotide sequence: TGTGCCACCAGGTTGGGGACATTCGAGACCCAGTACTTC.

A word on this clonotype: This could be a read error, since a much larger clone is one nucleotide away. CDR3 in DNA: TGCAGTGCTAGAGATATGGGACTATCGGGAGTTAGGGGAGAATATGAGCAGTTCTTC. Translated: CSARDMGLSGVRGEYEQFF. This chain uses TRBV20-1 with TRBJ2-1; 7 nucleotides line up with TRBD2. From germline, CDR1 is DFQATT and CDR2 SNEGSKA (reference sequence). The CDR3 is 19 residues long. Trimming took 0 bases from V and 8 from J; bases not matched to a gene: 22.

This sequence joins TRBV5-4 and TRBJ2-5, with D perhaps assigned TRBD1 or TRBD2 (5 bases each). This CDR3 has 15 residues. Trimming removed 4 bases from V and 5 bases from J, with 18 bases in between. Germline CDR1 reads SGHNT; CDR2 reads YYREEE (reference sequence). CDR3 region: CASSAVSGTTETQYF. The CDR3 DNA follows: TGTGCCAGCAGCGCCGTAAGTGGGACCACCGAGACCCAGTACTTC.

The rearrangement links TRBV20-1 to TRBJ2-4; D is unclear. The end of the DNA aligns better with TRBJ2-7, so the J call may be wrong. Germline CDR1 and CDR2: DFQATT and SNEGSKA (reference sequence). This CDR3 is built from 11 residues. CDR3 region: CSARNYYEQYF. CDR3 DNA: TGCAGTGCTCGGAATTACTACGAGCAGTACTTC.

V is TRBV5-1 and J is TRBJ2-5; D is possibly TRBD2 (5 bases). This CDR3 is built from 14 residues. Germline V lookup: CDR1 SGHRS, CDR2 YFSETQ. The V end was cut by 1 base, the J end by 5 bases, with 12 bases between. The CDR3 loop is CASSLYRGVETQYF. The CDR3 DNA reads TGCGCCAGCAGCTTGTATCGGGGTGTGGAGACCCAGTACTTC.